These 14 T cell receptor beta chains were sequenced from one sample in a study of blood T cells in healthy people across ages. A second PCR, run for about 7 to 11 cycles, used a sample-barcoded 5' primer plus a J-beta primer mix. TCRdb used MiXCR to reprocess the 5' RACE reads, holding one entry per CDR3 protein. The data show 720,000 or so distinct CDR3 sequences, about 43% seen once. Sequenced material: blood. The receptors were sampled from a man at least 80 years old in good health.

The V call is TRBV7-9, the J call TRBJ2-2; 7 bases match TRBD2. This CDR3 is 14 amino acids long. V was clipped by 8 bases and J by 1 base; unmatched bases: 4. Looked up from germline, CDR1 is SEHNR and CDR2 is FQNEAQ (reference sequence). The CDR3 spells CASGGGGNTGELFF. In nucleotides, the CDR3 is TGTGCCAGCGGCGGGGGAGGGAACACCGGGGAGCTGTTTTTT.

In this sample, this clonotype turned up many times. The J gene is TRBJ2-3, the V gene TRBV29-1; 8 bases map to TRBD1. Trimming took 6 bases from V and 2 from J; bases not matched to a gene: 7. The CDR3 has 14 residues. Germline V lookup: CDR1 SQVTM, CDR2 ANQGSEA. The CDR3 here is CSVGQGLFTDTQYF. The CDR3 DNA follows: TGCAGCGTCGGACAGGGTCTGTTCACAGATACGCAGTATTTT.

This clonotype showed up just a few times. The CDR3 nucleotides read TGTGCCTCAGACCGGGGCACTGAAGCTTTCTTT. Amino acids: CASDRGTEAFF. The genes are TRBV7-9 and TRBJ1-1; D gene ambiguous. CDR1 and CDR2 from the germline V gene are SEHNR and FQNEAQ (reference sequence). V was pared by 11 bases and J by 4 bases, with 11 bases between. This CDR3 is built from 11 residues.

This clonotype was seen just once. CDR3 sequence reads: CSAESSQRGGNEQYF. The CDR3 coding sequence is TGCAGTGCTGAATCATCCCAGCGGGGGGGGAACGAGCAGTACTTC. The chain joins TRBV20-1 to TRBJ2-7; TRBD2 matches at 10 bases. Trimming cost V 5 bases and J 5 bases; bases outside gene matches: 12. Germline V gene sequence: CDR1 DFQATT, CDR2 SNEGSKA (reference sequence). The CDR3 extends over 15 amino acids.

There are a few counts of this clonotype. The V and J genes are TRBV12-3 or TRBV12-4 and TRBJ1-3; D ambiguous. V lost 5 bases, J lost 8 bases, and 7 bases lay in between. The CDR3 spans 11 residues. In DNA, the CDR3 is TGTGCCAGCAGTACTCTGGACACCATATATTTT. Its translation: CASSTLDTIYF.

The sample holds a few counts of this clonotype. The chain carries TRBV6-2 or TRBV6-3 and TRBJ2-7, with D possibly called TRBD1 or TRBD2 (6 bases each). CDR3 length equals 15 residues. V was cut by 0 bases and J by 6 bases, with 15 bases left in between. The germline V gene has CDR1 MNHEY and CDR2 SVGEGT. CDR3 nucleotide sequence: TGTGCCAGCAGTTACTCGAAGGGGGGCCCTGGCGAGCAGTACTTC. It yields the protein CASSYSKGGPGEQYF.

The chain carries TRBV20-1 and TRBJ2-2; D not certain. Trimming cost V 3 bases and J 6 bases, with 8 bases left between them. Germline V gene data show CDR1 as DFQATT and CDR2 as SNEGSKA (reference sequence). This CDR3 comprises 12 residues. CDR3 coding DNA: TGCAGTGCTAGGTACATTTCCGGGGAGCTGTTTTTT. Protein product: CSARYISGELFF.

The chain links TRBV20-1 to TRBJ2-7; 8 bases line up with TRBD1. CDR1 and CDR2 (germline): DFQATT, SNEGSKA (reference sequence). V lost 3 bases and J lost 6; bases outside the gene matches: 10. The CDR3 totals 14 residues. The CDR3 loop reads CSASDRGPWSEQYF. The CDR3 DNA is TGCAGTGCTAGTGACAGGGGCCCCTGGAGCGAGCAGTACTTC.

V usage is TRBV2 and J usage is TRBJ2-1; unclear D gene. Per the germline V gene, CDR1 is SNHLY and CDR2 is FYNNEI. This CDR3 contains 11 residues. V dropped 11 bases and J dropped 3 bases, with 8 bases sitting between them. CDR3 sequence reads: CACGLYNEQFF. For the CDR3, the DNA is TGTGCCTGCGGCCTCTACAATGAGCAGTTCTTC.

This clonotype was counted a few times. J is TRBJ1-2 and V is TRBV5-1; D is ambiguous. CDR1 SGHRS and CDR2 YFSETQ come from the germline V gene. This CDR3 has 17 residues. Trimming stripped 3 bases from V and 1 base from J, with 19 bases between. The CDR3 loop reads CASSSNPGVSFNYGYTF. Written as DNA, the CDR3 is TGCGCCAGCAGCTCAAATCCGGGAGTTTCCTTTAACTATGGCTACACCTTC.

This sequence joins TRBV12-3 or TRBV12-4 and TRBJ2-5; the D gene is possibly TRBD2 (5 bases). Trimming stripped 3 bases from V and 2 bases from J, with 13 bases between. CDR3 length: 15 residues. CDR3 region: CASSLSGLPQETQYF. The CDR3 bases are TGTGCCAGCAGTTTGAGCGGACTGCCACAAGAGACCCAGTACTTC.

V gene TRBV6-6 combines with J gene TRBJ1-6; D is unclear. V dropped 3 bases and J dropped 8 bases, with 20 bases sitting between them. The germline gives CDR1 MNHNY, CDR2 SVGAGI (reference sequence). The CDR3 has 17 residues. The CDR3 loop reads CASSYSAHPSTHSPLHF. In DNA, the CDR3 is TGTGCCAGCAGTTATTCAGCCCATCCATCGACCCATTCACCCCTCCACTTT.

The V gene is TRBV7-2, the J gene TRBJ1-2; D ambiguous. Germline V gives CDR1 SGHTA, CDR2 FQGNSA. The V end was cut by 8 bases, the J end by 6 bases, with 16 bases between. The CDR3 spans 13 residues. Here the CDR3 DNA reads TGTGCCAGCCAATTAGGACTTTCCCATGGCTACACCTTC. Protein product: CASQLGLSHGYTF.

The chain employs TRBV6-2 or TRBV6-3 and TRBJ2-1, with 8 bases matching TRBD1. Germline V gene lookup returns CDR1 MNHEY and CDR2 SVGEGT. J lost 11 bases, V lost 7 bases, and 13 bases had no gene match. The CDR3 runs to 14 residues. The CDR3 DNA sequence: TGTGCCAGCAACAAGGACAGGGCGGCCCGGAAGCAGTTCTTC. Encoded protein: CASNKDRAARKQFF.